The 26 T cell receptor beta chains presented below share a single source sample, sequenced in a study of CD8 T cells in Susac syndrome. An amount of RNA that ranged from roughly 0.45 to 1 ug was reverse transcribed with random hexamers. From the immunoSEQ multiplex PCR reads, TCRdb called clonotypes with MiXCR, one entry per CDR3 protein. Counted here are fewer than 250,000 distinct CDR3 sequences, 92% occurring once; the ten biggest clones make up about 0.13%. Sequencing was carried out using CD8+ T cells from PBMCs. The source is a human donor with multiple sclerosis.

The chain combines TRBV6-2 or TRBV6-3 with TRBJ2-7; TRBD1 is a possible D gene (5 bases). Germline loops: CDR1 MNHEY, CDR2 SVGEGT. CDR3 size: 15 residues. With 7 bases removed from V and 1 base from J, the gap between germline ends came to 17 bases. Here the CDR3 DNA reads TGTGCCAGCACAAGAAGCCTACAGGATTCCTACGAGCAGTACTTC. Its translation is CASTRSLQDSYEQYF.

The chain joins TRBV5-8 to TRBJ1-5; D remains ambiguous. CDR1 and CDR2 (germline): SGHTS, YDEGEE. CDR3 size: 13 residues. The V and J ends lost 3 bases and 3 bases respectively, with 7 bases between them. The CDR3 bases are TGTGCCAGCAGCTCCGTACCCAATCAGCCCCAGCATTTT. Protein sequence: CASSSVPNQPQHF.

The chain combines TRBV3-1 with TRBJ2-5; TRBD2 matches at 8 bases. The CDR3 consists of 15 residues. V lost 5 bases, J lost 4 bases, and 9 bases stayed unmatched. CDR1 is LGHDT, CDR2 YNNKEL, per germline (reference sequence). CDR3 nucleotide sequence: TGTGCCAGCAGCGATACGGGACTAGTATCAGAGACCCAGTACTTC. This translates into CASSDTGLVSETQYF.

The chain carries TRBV5-4 and TRBJ1-1, with 7 bases identical to TRBD1. The J segment lost 8 bases and the V segment lost 2 bases, leaving 6 bases of the junction unmatched. CDR3 length: 13 residues. Germline V gene lookup returns CDR1 SGHNT and CDR2 YYREEE (reference sequence). CDR3 sequence: CASSFYPGQEAFF. In DNA, the CDR3 is TGTGCCAGCAGCTTCTATCCGGGACAGGAAGCTTTCTTT.

The chain joins TRBV7-9 to TRBJ2-1; D remains ambiguous. This CDR3 region has 16 residues. Deletions cut 1 base from V and 8 bases from J, with 18 bases between. Germline V lookup: CDR1 SEHNR, CDR2 FQNEAQ (reference sequence). CDR3: CASSLVGSTLRDEQFF. The CDR3 nucleotides read TGTGCCAGCAGCTTAGTGGGGTCTACGTTGAGAGATGAGCAGTTCTTC.

The CDR3 region is CASSQVHSNEQFF. CDR3 DNA: TGTGCCAGCAGCCAAGTTCACTCCAATGAGCAGTTCTTC. This sequence joins TRBV14 and TRBJ2-1; D uncertain. The CDR3 runs to 13 residues. Trimming left V 1 base short and J 6 bases short, with 7 bases between. Per germline, CDR1 SGHDN and CDR2 FVKESK.

The chain combines TRBV30 with TRBJ2-3, with 8 positions matching TRBD2. CDR3 length: 16 residues. V was pared by 1 base and J by 2 bases, with 8 bases of the junction left unmatched. CDR1 GTSNPN and CDR2 SVGIG come from the germline V gene (reference sequence). Here the CDR3 DNA reads TGTGCCTGGAGTGGGGAGATTAGCGGGGTCACAGATACGCAGTATTTT. Its protein is CAWSGEISGVTDTQYF. Variable domain in full (rest from reference TRBV30 and TRBJ2-3): SQTIHQWPATLVQPVGSPLSLECTVEGTSNPNLYWYRQAAGRGLQLLFYSVGIGQISSEVPQNLSASRPQDRQFILSSKKLLLSDSGFYLCAWSGEISGVTDTQYFGPGTRLTVL.

The rearrangement uses TRBV20-1 and TRBJ2-7, with unresolved D. The V gene lost 0 bases and the J gene lost 7 bases, with 7 bases spanning the gap. Germline assignment: CDR1 DFQATT and CDR2 SNEGSKA (reference sequence). This CDR3 is built from 11 residues. The CDR3 DNA follows: TGCAGTGCTAGAGATTTTCGTGAGCAGTACTTC. It is translated as CSARDFREQYF.

The chain couples TRBV6-2 or TRBV6-3 to TRBJ1-2; no reliable D call. Per germline, CDR1 MNHEY and CDR2 SVGEGT. The ends were cut back, 2 bases at V and 3 bases at J, with 7 bases in the middle. The CDR3 covers 13 residues. CDR3: CASSYVVDYGYTF. The CDR3 DNA follows: TGTGCCAGCAGTTACGTGGTGGACTATGGCTACACCTTC.

The chain carries TRBV11-2 and TRBJ2-1; D is undetermined. V shed 1 base and J shed 8 bases, with 6 bases lying between them. The length of the CDR3 is 12 residues. Germline values: CDR1 SGHAT, CDR2 FQNNGV. The CDR3, as DNA: TGTGCCAGCAGCTTAGGTAGGCATGAGCAGTTCTTC. It encodes CASSLGRHEQFF.

CDR3: CASSPQTRPAQYF. DNA of the CDR3: TGTGCCAGCAGCCCCCAGACCAGGCCGGCCCAGTACTTC. The chain carries TRBV7-3 and TRBJ2-5; D call uncertain. The CDR3 runs 13 residues. V was trimmed by 5 bases and J by 9 bases, leaving 16 bases between them. CDR1 is SGHTA, CDR2 FQGTGA, per germline.

The V and J genes are TRBV7-9 and TRBJ2-7; 9 nucleotides align to TRBD2. V gave up 4 bases and J gave up 3 bases; unmatched junction bases: 4. Germline V gene sequence: CDR1 SEHNR, CDR2 FQNEAQ (reference sequence). CDR3 length equals 14 residues. For the CDR3, the DNA is TGTGCCAGCAGCTCTAGCGGGACCCTCTACGAGCAGTACTTC. As protein: CASSSSGTLYEQYF.

The V call is TRBV5-1, the J call TRBJ2-4; 10 bases line up with TRBD2. Trimming at V came to 1 base and at J to 2 bases, leaving 3 bases not matched to a gene. Germline loops: CDR1 SGHRS, CDR2 YFSETQ. This CDR3 spans 16 amino acids. The CDR3 DNA reads as TGCGCCAGCAGCTTGATTAGCGGGGGGACCAAAAACATTCAGTACTTC. It is translated as CASSLISGGTKNIQYF.

The chain joins TRBV7-8 to TRBJ2-1, with a weak D call TRBD2 (6 bases). The CDR3 contains 15 residues. Germline V gene data show CDR1 as SGHVS and CDR2 as FQNEAQ. Between the trimmed V and J ends, which lost 5 bases and 5 bases, there was a span of 16 bases. The CDR3 loop is CASSRAGTPNNEQFF. DNA for the CDR3: TGTGCCAGCAGCCGCGCCGGGACTCCAAACAATGAGCAGTTCTTC. The full variable domain, with the rest looked up from reference TRBV7-8 and TRBJ2-1, is GAGVSQSPRYKVAKRGQDVALRCDPISGHVSLFWYQQALGQGPEFLTYFQNEAQLDKSGLPSDRFFAERPEGSVSTLKIQRTQQEDSAVYLCASSRAGTPNNEQFFGPGTRLTVL.

The J gene is TRBJ1-1, the V gene TRBV7-9; 9 nucleotides match TRBD1. Per the germline V gene, CDR1 is SEHNR and CDR2 is FQNEAQ (reference sequence). V shed 5 bases, J shed 10 bases, and the junction held 8 bases outside the gene matches. The CDR3 covers 13 residues. CDR3 sequence reads: CASSLTGGSGAFF. CDR3 DNA: TGTGCCAGCAGCCTGACAGGGGGGAGTGGAGCTTTCTTT.

The genes are TRBV9 and TRBJ2-1; TRBD1 agrees at 10 bases. V dropped 3 bases and J dropped 8; count of bases not matched to a gene: 8. The germline V gene has CDR1 SGDLS and CDR2 YYNGEE. This CDR3 has 15 residues. CDR3 nucleotides: TGTGCCAGCAGCGCGACCGGGACAGGGGACGATGAGCAGTTCTTC. It encodes CASSATGTGDDEQFF.

In this sample, this clonotype turned up once. The V call is TRBV5-1, the J call TRBJ1-2; TRBD1 agrees at 8 bases. The CDR3 is 15 residues long. J gave up 2 bases and V 10 bases, and 13 bases lay outside the gene matches. Germline CDR1 and CDR2: SGHRS and YFSETQ. CDR3 residues: CAVSSRTGLNYGYTF. The DNA of the CDR3 is TGCGCCGTGTCGTCGAGGACAGGGTTGAACTATGGCTACACCTTC.

The chain uses TRBV2 and TRBJ2-5; possible D gene TRBD1, 7 bases. The ends were cut back, 6 bases at V and 0 bases at J, with 11 bases in the middle. The V gene's germline CDR1 is SNHLY and CDR2 FYNNEI. The CDR3 is 14 residues long. CDR3 bases: TGTGCCAGCAGGGCAGGGGGGTACCAAGAGACCCAGTACTTC. Translation gives CASRAGGYQETQYF.

The chain uses TRBV2 and TRBJ2-3, with D maybe TRBD2 (6 bases). The V and J ends lost 10 bases and 3 bases respectively, with 14 bases between them. The germline V gene has CDR1 SNHLY and CDR2 FYNNEI. CDR3 length: 13 residues. The CDR3 is CATGLAGTDTQYF. The CDR3, as DNA: TGTGCCACCGGACTCGCGGGGACAGATACGCAGTATTTT.

This chain links TRBV5-6 with TRBJ2-1; D remains ambiguous. The length of the CDR3 is 12 residues. V lost 0 bases and J lost 7, with 5 bases in between. Germline V CDR1 and CDR2: SGHDT, YYEEEE. CDR3 sequence: CASSLVSNEQFF. The CDR3 bases are TGTGCCAGCAGCTTGGTCTCAAATGAGCAGTTCTTC.

The rearrangement uses TRBV5-6 and TRBJ1-2, with 8 bases fitting TRBD1. This CDR3 region has 14 residues. With 0 bases clipped from V and 2 bases from J, the junction kept 0 bases outside the gene matches. Germline CDR1 SGHDT, CDR2 YYEEEE. DNA for the CDR3: TGTGCCAGCAGCTTGGGGACAGGGAACTATGGCTACACCTTC. It yields the protein CASSLGTGNYGYTF.

The gene calls are TRBV29-1 and TRBJ1-2; D gene unclear. The length of the CDR3 is 13 residues. Germline V gene data show CDR1 as SQVTM and CDR2 as ANQGSEA. V shed 5 bases and J shed 2 bases, with 12 bases lying between them. DNA for the CDR3: TGCAGCGTTCCGGACCCCCCGAACTATGGCTACACCTTC. Amino acid sequence: CSVPDPPNYGYTF.

The chain's CDR3 is CAWIQPGQGAREQYF. Here the CDR3 DNA reads TGTGCCTGGATCCAACCCGGACAGGGGGCCCGCGAGCAGTACTTC. The rearrangement uses TRBV30 and TRBJ2-7; 11 positions match TRBD1. Unmatched junction bases numbered 11, after V lost 4 bases and J lost 6 bases. Per the germline V gene, CDR1 is GTSNPN and CDR2 is SVGIG (reference sequence). This CDR3 contains 15 residues.

This chain connects TRBV6-5 to TRBJ2-1, with TRBD2 matching over 8 bases. Germline assignment: CDR1 MNHEY and CDR2 SVGAGI. V was clipped by 1 base and J by 8 bases; unmatched bases: 7. This CDR3 contains 15 residues. This chain's CDR3 is CASSYWAGGGDEQFF. The CDR3 DNA reads as TGTGCCAGCAGTTACTGGGCGGGGGGAGGTGATGAGCAGTTCTTC.

The CDR3 bases are TGTGCCAGCAGTGAATGGGGACTAGCGGGGGAAGAGACCCAGTACTTC. Its protein product is CASSEWGLAGEETQYF. The chain joins TRBV25-1 to TRBJ2-5, with 14 positions matching TRBD2. CDR1 is MGHDK, CDR2 SYGVNS, per germline. The CDR3 totals 16 residues. Germline trimming cut 1 base from V and 3 bases from J; bases unmatched to any gene: 1.

The chain is built from TRBV29-1 and TRBJ2-1; no definite D call. The V gene lost 8 bases and the J gene lost 3 bases, with 8 bases spanning the gap. Germline CDR1 and CDR2: SQVTM and ANQGSEA. The CDR3 extends over 11 amino acids. As DNA, the CDR3 is TGCAGCACCAGGTACTACAATGAGCAGTTCTTC. Translated, it gives CSTRYYNEQFF.